Presented here are 17 T cell receptor beta chains from one specimen sequenced in a study of control samples from healthy donors and cancer patients. The data were produced by immunoSEQ multiplex PCR, yet TCRdb's version contains in-frame clones alone and is incomplete. In the table there are 170,000 or so clones, 75% to 95% of which are singletons. Source material: blood. The receptor set was obtained from a woman aged 40 to 49 in good health.

In its sample, this clone was seen once. The V call is TRBV4-1, the J call TRBJ1-3; 7 positions agree with TRBD1. With V trimmed by 5 bases and J by 0 bases, 4 bases remained unmatched. Germline V gene sequence: CDR1 MGHRA, CDR2 YSYEKL. This CDR3 is built from 15 residues. The CDR3 region has the DNA TGCGCCAGCAGCTCGGGACAGCTCTCTGGAAACACCATATATTTT. Its protein is CASSSGQLSGNTIYF.

The CDR3 coding sequence is TGTGCCAGCAGTTGGCCAAGACAGGGGAGTCGGGAAAAACTGTTTTTT. Protein sequence: CASSWPRQGSREKLFF. The chain carries TRBV28 and TRBJ1-4, with 8 positions matching TRBD1. The CDR3 is 16 residues long. V lost 4 bases, J lost 8 bases, and 12 bases stayed unmatched. The V gene's germline CDR1 is MDHEN and CDR2 SYDVKM.

The gene calls are TRBV7-3 and TRBJ2-7; perhaps TRBD2 as D (6 bases). Germline loops: CDR1 SGHTA, CDR2 FQGTGA. Between the trimmed V and J ends, which lost 4 bases and 0 bases, there was a span of 13 bases. The CDR3 has 15 residues. The CDR3 reads CASSYGGDSSYEQYF. In nucleotides, the CDR3 is TGTGCCAGCAGCTACGGCGGGGACTCCTCCTACGAGCAGTACTTC.

The chain uses TRBV27 and TRBJ1-3, with unresolved D. The CDR3 has 16 residues. The V and J ends lost 5 bases and 4 bases respectively, with 18 bases between them. The germline V gene encodes CDR1 MNHEY and CDR2 SMNVEV (reference sequence). The CDR3 here is CASSPETPPPGNTIYF. In DNA form, the CDR3 reads TGTGCCAGCAGTCCAGAGACCCCTCCCCCGGGAAACACCATATATTTT.

This sequence joins TRBV19 and TRBJ1-5; 8 bases match TRBD1. V was pared by 6 bases and J by 0 bases, with 13 bases of the junction left unmatched. CDR3 size: 18 residues. Germline values: CDR1 LNHDA, CDR2 SQIVND (reference sequence). CDR3 region: CASRPDRGPSYSNQPQHF. The CDR3 DNA is TGTGCCAGTAGACCCGACAGGGGACCCTCGTATAGCAATCAGCCCCAGCATTTT. The variable domain in full, completed from reference TRBV19 and TRBJ1-5, reads DGGITQSPKYLFRKEGQNVTLSCEQNLNHDAMYWYRQDPGQGLRLIYYSQIVNDFQKGDIAEGYSVSREKKESFPLTVTSAQKNPTAFYLCASRPDRGPSYSNQPQHFGDGTRLSIL.

This chain joins TRBV19 and TRBJ1-5; D not certain. CDR1 is LNHDA, CDR2 SQIVND, per germline (reference sequence). The CDR3 is made up of 13 amino acids. Trimming removed 7 bases at V and 0 bases at J, with 7 bases between. CDR3 residues: CASNSISNQPQHF. In DNA form, the CDR3 reads TGTGCCAGTAACAGCATTAGCAATCAGCCCCAGCATTTT.

The V gene is TRBV18, the J gene TRBJ2-1; unclear D gene. This CDR3 comprises 16 residues. Per germline, CDR1 KGHSH and CDR2 LQKENI. V was clipped by 3 bases and J by 4 bases, with 16 bases between them. The CDR3 nucleotides read TGTGCCAGCTCACCTCCTAACGCTGGGCCTTACAATGAGCAGTTCTTC. Protein product: CASSPPNAGPYNEQFF.

The CDR3 DNA reads as TGTGCCAGCAACCAAGGGGGCTATGGCTACACCTTC. Its translation is CASNQGGYGYTF. The chain has TRBV5-5 and TRBJ1-2; a possible D gene is TRBD1 (6 bases). CDR1 is SGHKS, CDR2 YYEKEE, per germline (reference sequence). CDR3 length: 12 amino acids. Trimming left V 6 bases short and J 4 bases short, with 10 bases between. The full variable domain, rest sourced from reference TRBV5-5 and TRBJ1-2, is DAGVTQSPTHLIKTRGQQVTLRCSPISGHKSVSWYQQVLGQGPQFIFQYYEKEERGRGNFPDRFSARQFPNYSSELNVNALLLGDSALYLCASNQGGYGYTFGSGTRLTVV.

V gene TRBV30 combines with J gene TRBJ2-7, with TRBD1 identical over 12 bases. CDR3 length: 16 amino acids. V lost 7 bases, J lost 5 bases, and 15 bases stayed unmatched. Per the germline V gene, CDR1 is GTSNPN and CDR2 is SVGIG (reference sequence). Here the CDR3 reads CAYPTPRDRGQHEQYF. Written as DNA, the CDR3 is TGTGCCTACCCAACCCCCCGGGACAGGGGGCAACACGAGCAGTACTTC.

The rearrangement links TRBV29-1 to TRBJ1-2; perhaps TRBD1 as D (5 bases). Trimming removed 2 bases from V and 0 bases from J, with 7 bases in between. Germline V gene lookup returns CDR1 SQVTM and CDR2 ANQGSEA. CDR3 length equals 13 residues. CDR3 region: CSVETGANYGYTF. DNA for the CDR3: TGCAGCGTTGAAACGGGGGCTAACTATGGCTACACCTTC.

This sequence joins TRBV6-2 or TRBV6-3 and TRBJ2-1, with D perhaps assigned TRBD1 or TRBD2 (6 bases each). Trimming left V 1 base short and J 8 bases short, with 9 bases between. CDR1 MNHEY and CDR2 SVGEGT come from the germline V gene. This CDR3 has 13 residues. The CDR3 DNA reads as TGTGCCAGCAGTTACTTAAGGGGGGATGAGCAGTTCTTC. Residues: CASSYLRGDEQFF.

The V gene is TRBV13, the J gene TRBJ1-1, with D tentatively TRBD1 (5 bases). Trimming took off 5 bases at V and 3 bases at J, with 19 bases between the two ends. This CDR3 spans 16 amino acids. Germline V gene lookup returns CDR1 PRHDT and CDR2 FYEKMQ (reference sequence). The CDR3 nucleotides read TGTGCCAGCAGCACCAGCCTAGGGGTCCGGGACACTGAAGCTTTCTTT. Translation gives CASSTSLGVRDTEAFF.

V gene TRBV19 combines with J gene TRBJ2-1; D perhaps matches TRBD1 (5 bases). The V gene lost 7 bases and the J gene lost 0 bases, with 7 bases spanning the gap. This CDR3 has 13 amino acids. The V gene's germline CDR1 is LNHDA and CDR2 SQIVND (reference sequence). In nucleotides, the CDR3 is TGTGCCAGTAACCAGGGCTCCTACAATGAGCAGTTCTTC. Translated: CASNQGSYNEQFF.

CDR3 loop: CASSPGTSGNNEQFF. The CDR3 bases are TGTGCCAGCAGCCCCGGGACTAGCGGGAACAATGAGCAGTTCTTC. The chain employs TRBV2 and TRBJ2-1; 13 bases agree with TRBD2. Germline CDR1 SNHLY, CDR2 FYNNEI. There are 15 residues in the CDR3. V dropped 6 bases and J dropped 5; count of bases not matched to a gene: 4.

The chain is built from TRBV6-4 and TRBJ2-3; 14 bases align to TRBD2. Per the germline V gene, CDR1 is MRHNA and CDR2 is SNTAGT. V lost 4 bases to trimming and J lost 3 bases; unmatched junction nucleotides: 0. This CDR3 region has 15 residues. This CDR3 reads CASSGLAGGTDTQYF. The CDR3 DNA follows: TGTGCCAGCAGTGGACTAGCGGGGGGGACAGATACGCAGTATTTT.

This sequence joins TRBV12-3 or TRBV12-4 and TRBJ1-1; D unclear. The CDR3 consists of 13 residues. V was cut by 1 base and J by 3 bases, with 6 bases left in between. Here the CDR3 DNA reads TGTGCCAGCAGTTTAGTTTTGTACACTGAAGCTTTCTTT. Its protein product is CASSLVLYTEAFF.

The chain joins TRBV14 to TRBJ2-2; TRBD1 might be the D (6 bases). Germline CDR1 SGHDN, CDR2 FVKESK. This CDR3 has 17 amino acids. Trimming left V 3 bases short and J 3 bases short, with 17 bases between. CDR3: CASSQETGWYDTGELFF. DNA for the CDR3: TGTGCCAGCAGCCAGGAAACAGGGTGGTACGACACCGGGGAGCTGTTTTTT.